The clone carrying this T cell receptor (beta chain) was seen repeatedly, ten times or more. Antigen unknown. Unique molecular identifiers tagged every individual TCR cDNA molecule. TCRdb re-derived calls from the 5' RACE reads in MiXCR, one entry per CDR3 protein. Counted here are approximately 47,000 distinct CDR3 sequences, approximately 7.6% occurring once; the ten biggest clones make up 10% to 15%. The data are from a study of spatial heterogeneity in lung cancer. Study summary: The library had UMIs, and each TCR and UMI pair averaged more than ten raw reads.

Germline CDR1 SGDLS, CDR2 YYNGEE. V was cut by 0 bases and J by 2 bases, with 13 bases left in between. The CDR3 covers 16 residues. The time point was: sample taken at primary tumor resection. Unsorted whole RNA samples from tumor, nontumor lung or frozen PBMC were sequenced. The donors comprised some 70 untreated early-stage non-small cell lung cancer patients. Study results and caveats: Compared with follow-up, resection was when ubiquitous expanded tumor TCRs appeared in blood more.

The chain combines TRBV9 with TRBJ2-3; D may match TRBD1 or TRBD2 (5 bases each). The sequence came from a female donor with early-stage non-small cell lung cancer. Sequenced here: PBMCs, sampled at surgery. CDR3 sequence: CASSVGLGEITDTQYF. The CDR3, as DNA: TGTGCCAGCAGCGTAGGGTTGGGGGAGATCACAGATACGCAGTATTTT.